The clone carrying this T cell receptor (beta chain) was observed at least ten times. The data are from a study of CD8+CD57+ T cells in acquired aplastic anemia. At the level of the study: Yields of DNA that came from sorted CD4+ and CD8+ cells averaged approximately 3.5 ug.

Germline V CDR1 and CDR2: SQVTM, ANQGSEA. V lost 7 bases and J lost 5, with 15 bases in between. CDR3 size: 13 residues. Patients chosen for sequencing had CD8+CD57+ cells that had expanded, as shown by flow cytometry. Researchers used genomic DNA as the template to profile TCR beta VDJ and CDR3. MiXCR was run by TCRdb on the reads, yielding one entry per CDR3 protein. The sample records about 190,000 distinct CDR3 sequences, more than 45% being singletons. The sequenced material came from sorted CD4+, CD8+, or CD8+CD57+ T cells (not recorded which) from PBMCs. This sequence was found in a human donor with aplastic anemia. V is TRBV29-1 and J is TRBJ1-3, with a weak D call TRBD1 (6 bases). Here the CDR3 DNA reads TGCAGCGGGATAGACAGGACGCGAAACACCATATATTTT. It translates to CSGIDRTRNTIYF.